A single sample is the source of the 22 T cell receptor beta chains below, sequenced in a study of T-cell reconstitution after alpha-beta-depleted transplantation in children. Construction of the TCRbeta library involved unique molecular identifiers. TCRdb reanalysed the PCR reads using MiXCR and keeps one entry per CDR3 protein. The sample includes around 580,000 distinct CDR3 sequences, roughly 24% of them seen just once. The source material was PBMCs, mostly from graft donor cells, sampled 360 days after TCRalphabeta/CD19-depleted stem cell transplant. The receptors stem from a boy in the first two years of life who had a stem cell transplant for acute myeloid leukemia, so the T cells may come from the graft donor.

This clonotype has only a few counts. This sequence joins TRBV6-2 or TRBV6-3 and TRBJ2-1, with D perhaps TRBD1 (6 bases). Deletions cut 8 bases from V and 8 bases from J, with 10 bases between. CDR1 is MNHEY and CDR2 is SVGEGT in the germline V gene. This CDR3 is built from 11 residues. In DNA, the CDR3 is TGTGCCAGCGGCAGGGGCTATGAGCAGTTCTTC. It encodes CASGRGYEQFF.

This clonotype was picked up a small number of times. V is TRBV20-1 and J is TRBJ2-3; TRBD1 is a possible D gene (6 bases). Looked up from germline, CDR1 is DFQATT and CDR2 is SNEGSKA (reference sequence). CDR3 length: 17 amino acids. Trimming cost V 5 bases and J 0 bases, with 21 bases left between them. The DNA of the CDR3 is TGCAGTGCTCCACACGAATTCACAGGGTCTAGCACAGATACGCAGTATTTT. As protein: CSAPHEFTGSSTDTQYF.

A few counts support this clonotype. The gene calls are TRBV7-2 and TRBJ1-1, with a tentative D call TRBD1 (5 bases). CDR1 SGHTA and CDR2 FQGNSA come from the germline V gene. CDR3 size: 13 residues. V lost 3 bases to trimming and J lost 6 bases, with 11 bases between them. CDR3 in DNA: TGTGCCAGCAGCTTCAGGGTTGGCGCTGAAGCTTTCTTT. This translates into CASSFRVGAEAFF. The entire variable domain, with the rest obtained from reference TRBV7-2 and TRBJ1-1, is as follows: GAGVSQSPSNKVTEKGKDVELRCDPISGHTALYWYRQSLGQGLEFLIYFQGNSAPDKSGLPSDRFSAERTGGSVSTLTIQRTQQEDSAVYLCASSFRVGAEAFFGQGTRLTVV.

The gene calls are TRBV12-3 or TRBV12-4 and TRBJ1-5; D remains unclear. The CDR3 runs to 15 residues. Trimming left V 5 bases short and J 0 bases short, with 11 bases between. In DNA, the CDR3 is TGTGCCAGCAGTCCAGCCCGATATAGCAATCAGCCCCAGCATTTT. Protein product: CASSPARYSNQPQHF.

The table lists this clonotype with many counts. CDR3 sequence reads: CASSYFDEQFF. CDR3 DNA sequence: TGTGCCAGCAGTTATTTCGATGAGCAGTTCTTC. The chain is built from TRBV6-2 or TRBV6-3 and TRBJ2-1; no definite D call. CDR1 and CDR2 (germline): MNHEY, SVGEGT. Trimming removed 3 bases from V and 8 bases from J, with 5 bases in between. The CDR3 loop spans 11 amino acids.

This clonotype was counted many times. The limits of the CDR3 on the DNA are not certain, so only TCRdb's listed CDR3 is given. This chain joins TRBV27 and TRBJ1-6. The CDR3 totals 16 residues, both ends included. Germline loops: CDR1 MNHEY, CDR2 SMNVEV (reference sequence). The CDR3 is CASSSSQGLAGSPLHF.

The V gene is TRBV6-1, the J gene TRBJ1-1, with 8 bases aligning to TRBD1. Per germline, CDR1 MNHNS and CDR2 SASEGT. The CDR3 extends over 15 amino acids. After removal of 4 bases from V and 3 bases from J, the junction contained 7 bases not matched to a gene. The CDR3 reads CASSVGQGGYTEAFF. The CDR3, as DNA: TGTGCCAGCAGTGTTGGACAGGGTGGGTACACTGAAGCTTTCTTT.

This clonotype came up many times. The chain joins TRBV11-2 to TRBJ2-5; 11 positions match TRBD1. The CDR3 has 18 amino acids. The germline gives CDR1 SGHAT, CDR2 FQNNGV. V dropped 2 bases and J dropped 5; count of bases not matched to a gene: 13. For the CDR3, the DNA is TGTGCCAGCAGCTTACCCCGGGACAGGGGGTCCTCGTGGGAGACCCAGTACTTC. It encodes CASSLPRDRGSSWETQYF.

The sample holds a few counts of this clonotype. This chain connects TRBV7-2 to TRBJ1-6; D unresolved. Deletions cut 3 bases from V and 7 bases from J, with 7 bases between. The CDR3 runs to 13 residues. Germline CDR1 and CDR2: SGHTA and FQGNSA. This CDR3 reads CASSLGLNSPLHF. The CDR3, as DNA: TGTGCCAGCAGCTTGGGTTTGAATTCACCCCTCCACTTT.

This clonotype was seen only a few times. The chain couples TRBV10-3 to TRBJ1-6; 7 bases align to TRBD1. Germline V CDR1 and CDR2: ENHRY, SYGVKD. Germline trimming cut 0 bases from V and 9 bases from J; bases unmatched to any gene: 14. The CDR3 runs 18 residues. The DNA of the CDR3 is TGTGCCATCAGTGAGTCGAAGGGGGCCGGGCCAAGAGGTTCACCCCTCCACTTT. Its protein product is CAISESKGAGPRGSPLHF.

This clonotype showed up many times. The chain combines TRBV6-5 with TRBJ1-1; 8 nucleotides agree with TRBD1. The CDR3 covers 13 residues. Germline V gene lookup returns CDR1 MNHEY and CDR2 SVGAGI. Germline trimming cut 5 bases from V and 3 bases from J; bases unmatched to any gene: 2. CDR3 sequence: CASSQDRDTEAFF. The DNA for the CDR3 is TGTGCCAGCAGTCAGGACAGGGACACTGAAGCTTTCTTT.

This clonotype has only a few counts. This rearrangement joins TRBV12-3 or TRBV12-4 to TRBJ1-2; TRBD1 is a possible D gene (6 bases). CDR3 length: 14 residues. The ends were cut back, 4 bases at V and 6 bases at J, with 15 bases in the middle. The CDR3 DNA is TGTGCCAGCAGTTCTACAGGGTCGGAAGATGGCTACACCTTC. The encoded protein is CASSSTGSEDGYTF.

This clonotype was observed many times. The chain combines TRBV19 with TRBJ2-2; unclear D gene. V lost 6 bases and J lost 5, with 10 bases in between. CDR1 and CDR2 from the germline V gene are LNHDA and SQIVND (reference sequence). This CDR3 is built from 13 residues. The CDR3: CASRARGTGELFF. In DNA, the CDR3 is TGTGCCAGTAGGGCCCGAGGAACCGGGGAGCTGTTTTTT. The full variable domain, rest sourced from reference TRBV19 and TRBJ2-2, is DGGITQSPKYLFRKEGQNVTLSCEQNLNHDAMYWYRQDPGQGLRLIYYSQIVNDFQKGDIAEGYSVSREKKESFPLTVTSAQKNPTAFYLCASRARGTGELFFGEGSRLTVL.

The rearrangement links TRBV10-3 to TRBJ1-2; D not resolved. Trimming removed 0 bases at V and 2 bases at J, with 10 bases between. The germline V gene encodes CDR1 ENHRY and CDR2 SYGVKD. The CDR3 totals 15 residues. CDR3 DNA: TGTGCCATCAGTGAGTCGACGGTACAAAACTATGGCTACACCTTC. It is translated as CAISESTVQNYGYTF.

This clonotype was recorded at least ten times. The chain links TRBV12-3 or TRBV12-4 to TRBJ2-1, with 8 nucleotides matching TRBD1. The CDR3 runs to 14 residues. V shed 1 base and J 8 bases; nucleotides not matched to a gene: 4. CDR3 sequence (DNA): TGTGCCAGCAGTTTAGGACAGGGGATTGATGAGCAGTTCTTC. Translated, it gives CASSLGQGIDEQFF.

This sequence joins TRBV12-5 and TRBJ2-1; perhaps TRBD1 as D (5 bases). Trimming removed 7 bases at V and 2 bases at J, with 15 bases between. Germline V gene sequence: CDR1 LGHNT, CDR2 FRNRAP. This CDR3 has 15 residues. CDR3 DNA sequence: TGTGCTAGTGCTATCGGTGGGGCGCCCTACAATGAGCAGTTCTTC. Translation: CASAIGGAPYNEQFF.

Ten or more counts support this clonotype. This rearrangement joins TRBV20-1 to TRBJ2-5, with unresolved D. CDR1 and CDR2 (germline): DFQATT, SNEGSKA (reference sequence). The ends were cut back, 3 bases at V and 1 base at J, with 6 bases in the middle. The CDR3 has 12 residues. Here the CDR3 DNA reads TGCAGTGCTAGCGGGCGCCAAGAGACCCAGTACTTC. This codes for CSASGRQETQYF.

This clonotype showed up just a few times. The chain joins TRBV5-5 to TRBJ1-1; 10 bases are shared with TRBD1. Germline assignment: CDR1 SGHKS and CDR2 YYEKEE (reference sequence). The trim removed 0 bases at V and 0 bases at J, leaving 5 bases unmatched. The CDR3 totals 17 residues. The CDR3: CASSLAGTGVMNTEAFF. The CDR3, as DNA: TGTGCCAGCAGCTTGGCCGGGACAGGGGTAATGAACACTGAAGCTTTCTTT.

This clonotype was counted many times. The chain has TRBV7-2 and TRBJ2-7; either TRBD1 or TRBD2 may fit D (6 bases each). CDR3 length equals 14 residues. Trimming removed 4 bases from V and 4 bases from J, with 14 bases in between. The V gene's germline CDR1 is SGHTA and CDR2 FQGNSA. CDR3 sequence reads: CASSSHGGQYEQYF. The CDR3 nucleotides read TGTGCCAGCAGCTCGCATGGGGGGCAGTACGAGCAGTACTTC.

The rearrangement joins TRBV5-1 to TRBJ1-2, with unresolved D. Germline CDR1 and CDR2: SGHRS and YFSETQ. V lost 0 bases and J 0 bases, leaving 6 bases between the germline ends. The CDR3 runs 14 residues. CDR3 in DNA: TGCGCCAGCAGCTTGGAGTCCACTAACTATGGCTACACCTTC. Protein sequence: CASSLESTNYGYTF.

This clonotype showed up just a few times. In DNA form, the CDR3 reads TGTGCCAGCAGCTTAGGTCGCCGGGTGGGGGCCACCTCCTACGAGCAGTACTTC. Translation: CASSLGRRVGATSYEQYF. The chain joins TRBV11-2 to TRBJ2-7; perhaps TRBD1 as D (6 bases). Deletions cut 1 base from V and 0 bases from J, with 19 bases between. CDR1 and CDR2 (germline): SGHAT, FQNNGV. This CDR3 spans 18 amino acids. Supplemented by reference TRBV11-2 and TRBJ2-7, the full variable domain reads EAGVAQSPRYKIIEKRQSVAFWCNPISGHATLYWYQQILGQGPKLLIQFQNNGVVDDSQLPKDRFSAERLKGVDSTLKIQPAKLEDSAVYLCASSLGRRVGATSYEQYFGPGTRLTVT.

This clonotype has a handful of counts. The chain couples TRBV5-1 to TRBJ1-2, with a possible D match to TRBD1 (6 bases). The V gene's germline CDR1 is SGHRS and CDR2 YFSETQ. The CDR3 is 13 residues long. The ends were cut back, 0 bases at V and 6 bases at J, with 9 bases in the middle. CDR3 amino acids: CASSLAEGDGYTF. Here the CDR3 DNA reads TGCGCCAGCAGCTTGGCCGAGGGGGATGGCTACACCTTC. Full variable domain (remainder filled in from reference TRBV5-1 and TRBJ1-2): KAGVTQTPRYLIKTRGQQVTLSCSPISGHRSVSWYQQTPGQGLQFLFEYFSETQRNKGNFPGRFSGRQFSNSRSEMNVSTLELGDSALYLCASSLAEGDGYTFGSGTRLTVV.